One and the same sample provided the 15 T cell receptor beta chains below, sequenced in a study of blood T cell repertoires in COVID-19. Libraries were prepared by immunoSEQ multiplex PCR; TCRdb keeps only in-frame clonotypes and omits some of them. This sample yields more than 90,000 clones, of which under 85% are seen a single time; more than 20% belongs to the top ten. Specimen: peripheral blood. The receptors stem from a human donor in a cohort sampled during active COVID-19.

The J gene is TRBJ2-1, the V gene TRBV10-3, with D possibly matching TRBD1 (6 bases). Trimming removed 6 bases at V and 5 bases at J, with 14 bases between. The CDR3 extends over 14 amino acids. Germline V CDR1 and CDR2: ENHRY, SYGVKD. The CDR3 here is CAISLDRQNNEQFF. The CDR3 DNA sequence: TGTGCCATCAGCCTCGACAGGCAGAACAATGAGCAGTTCTTC.

V gene TRBV6-2 or TRBV6-3 combines with J gene TRBJ1-2, with a tentative D call TRBD1 (6 bases). This CDR3 region has 14 residues. Trimming stripped 2 bases from V and 6 bases from J, with 13 bases between. The V gene's germline CDR1 is MNHEY and CDR2 SVGEGT. CDR3 residues: CASSYGETGNGYTF. The CDR3 nucleotides are TGTGCCAGCAGTTACGGGGAAACAGGGAATGGCTACACCTTC.

The CDR3 reads CASSEGLAGRTDTQYF. Written as DNA, the CDR3 is TGTGCCAGCAGTGAGGGACTAGCGGGCCGCACAGATACGCAGTATTTT. The chain employs TRBV28 and TRBJ2-3, with TRBD2 matching 12 bases. The CDR3 is made up of 16 amino acids. The germline V gene encodes CDR1 MDHEN and CDR2 SYDVKM. The ends lost 5 bases at V and 1 base at J; junction bases unmatched: 4.

This chain joins TRBV3-1 (or the pseudogene TRBV3-2) and TRBJ2-5; D ambiguous. The CDR3 sequence is 15 residues long. Germline V gene sequence: CDR1 LGHDT, CDR2 YNNKEL (reference sequence). The V end lost 4 bases, the J end lost 8 bases, and 20 bases lay between the germline ends. The CDR3 reads CASSRVTVQQGTQYF. The CDR3 DNA follows: TGTGCCAGCAGCCGAGTGACTGTGCAACAAGGAACCCAGTACTTC.

This chain links TRBV9 with TRBJ2-1; 9 nucleotides match TRBD2. The CDR3 has 14 residues. V shed 1 base and J 9 bases; nucleotides not matched to a gene: 5. CDR1 is SGDLS and CDR2 is YYNGEE in the germline V gene. CDR3 DNA: TGTGCCAGCAGCGTAAGGCGGGAGGGTAGTGAGCAGTTCTTC. Its translation is CASSVRREGSEQFF.

The rearrangement uses TRBV2 and TRBJ1-1; the match to TRBD1 covers 7 bases. Germline V gene data show CDR1 as SNHLY and CDR2 as FYNNEI. With 4 bases clipped from V and 0 bases from J, the junction kept 5 bases outside the gene matches. The CDR3 contains 15 residues. The CDR3 loop is CASSGQGRLNTEAFF. The CDR3, as DNA: TGTGCCAGCAGTGGACAGGGACGTTTGAACACTGAAGCTTTCTTT.

This rearrangement joins TRBV3-1 (or the pseudogene TRBV3-2) to TRBJ2-4; 7 bases map to TRBD1. The CDR3 has 16 amino acids. J lost 0 bases, V lost 5 bases, and 7 bases had no gene match. Germline lookup yields CDR1 LGHDT and CDR2 YNNKEL (reference sequence). The CDR3 coding sequence is TGTGCCAGCAGCACCAGGGGGACGGTAGCCAAAAACATTCAGTACTTC. It encodes CASSTRGTVAKNIQYF.

This rearrangement joins TRBV4-3 to TRBJ1-3; D gene unclear. Deletions cut 0 bases from V and 0 bases from J, with 6 bases between. This CDR3 spans 15 amino acids. Per the germline V gene, CDR1 is LGHNA and CDR2 is YSLEER. CDR3 loop: CASSQDRPSGNTIYF. The CDR3 DNA follows: TGCGCCAGCAGCCAAGACAGGCCCTCTGGAAACACCATATATTTT.

J is TRBJ2-2 and V is TRBV27, with D unclear. The CDR3 is made up of 13 amino acids. V dropped 5 bases and J dropped 2 bases, with 6 bases sitting between them. Germline CDR1 MNHEY, CDR2 SMNVEV (reference sequence). The CDR3 DNA follows: TGTGCCAGCAGTCCGAGCAACACCGGGGAGCTGTTTTTT. Its protein product is CASSPSNTGELFF.

This clone was counted once. The V gene is TRBV19, the J gene TRBJ2-1; D possibly corresponds to TRBD1 (5 bases). Trimming pared 1 base from V and 2 bases from J, leaving 12 bases between. The germline CDR1 and CDR2 sequences are LNHDA and SQIVND (reference sequence). CDR3 size: 16 residues. In DNA form, the CDR3 reads TGTGCCAGTAGTATAGTCGGCAGGGTCCCCTACAATGAGCAGTTCTTC. It codes for CASSIVGRVPYNEQFF.

The V and J genes are TRBV19 and TRBJ1-5; TRBD1 aligns across 9 bases. V lost 5 bases to trimming and J lost 4 bases; unmatched junction nucleotides: 3. The CDR3 runs 14 residues. Germline values: CDR1 LNHDA, CDR2 SQIVND (reference sequence). Written as DNA, the CDR3 is TGTGCCAGTAGTGAGACAGGGGGGAATCAGCCCCAGCATTTT. Protein sequence: CASSETGGNQPQHF.

This chain uses TRBV20-1 with TRBJ2-7; TRBD2 is a possible D gene (6 bases). Trimming shortened V by 3 bases and J by 7 bases, and 10 bases separated the two germline ends. The CDR3 has 11 amino acids. Germline V gene data show CDR1 as DFQATT and CDR2 as SNEGSKA (reference sequence). CDR3 coding DNA: TGCAGTGCTAGCGGGAGCTGGGAGCAGTACTTC. Its protein is CSASGSWEQYF.

The genes are TRBV3-1 (or the pseudogene TRBV3-2) and TRBJ2-2; weak D call: TRBD1 (6 bases). V was cut by 1 base and J by 4 bases, with 10 bases left in between. The CDR3 has 15 amino acids. Per germline, CDR1 LGHDT and CDR2 YNNKEL (reference sequence). CDR3 amino acids: CASSQATGATGELFF. CDR3 nucleotides: TGTGCCAGCAGCCAAGCGACAGGTGCCACCGGGGAGCTGTTTTTT.

This sequence joins TRBV29-1 and TRBJ1-1; 8 positions match TRBD1. This CDR3 has 14 residues. Germline V lookup: CDR1 SQVTM, CDR2 ANQGSEA. V lost 2 bases, J lost 4 bases, and 6 bases stayed unmatched. The chain's CDR3 is CSVERSTGGTEAFF. The CDR3, as DNA: TGCAGCGTTGAAAGATCTACAGGGGGCACTGAAGCTTTCTTT. Supplemented by reference TRBV29-1 and TRBJ1-1, the full variable domain reads SAVISQKPSRDICQRGTSLTIQCQVDSQVTMMFWYRQQPGQSLTLIATANQGSEATYESGFVIDKFPISRPNLTFSTLTVSNMSPEDSSIYLCSVERSTGGTEAFFGQGTRLTVV.

The gene calls are TRBV5-6 and TRBJ1-6, with 8 bases aligning to TRBD1. V shed 0 bases and J 6 bases; nucleotides not matched to a gene: 5. The CDR3 consists of 16 residues. Looked up from germline, CDR1 is SGHDT and CDR2 is YYEEEE. The CDR3 here is CASSLGMTGANSPLHF. DNA of the CDR3: TGTGCCAGCAGCTTGGGGATGACAGGGGCTAATTCACCCCTCCACTTT.